This is a list of T cell receptor beta chains from one sample in a study of blood T cell repertoires in COVID-19. The repertoire was sequenced with immunoSEQ multiplex PCR; TCRdb's copy has only in-frame clones and lacks some. The data hold under 200,000 clones, with around 82% observed a single time. Sequencing was done on a sample of peripheral blood. The source of these receptors is a woman between 65 and 79 years old who had recovered from COVID-19. The CDR3 runs from the conserved cysteine through the conserved F or W. Each record gives: V gene, CDR3 length, clone size, D gene, J gene, CDR3 protein, CDR3 DNA. A D gene is named only where the DNA matches it firmly. The size field is filled for only some rows; it gives once, few, many or a size class.

TRBV19	16	.	.	TRBJ1-2	CASSSLGANLGYGYTF	TGTGCCAGTAGCTCGTTGGGGGCAAATCTTGGCTATGGCTACACCTTC
TRBV4-1	14	.	TRBD1	TRBJ2-5	CASRRQGAGETQYF	TGCGCCAGCAGAAGACAGGGGGCAGGGGAGACCCAGTACTTC
TRBV28	15	.	TRBD2	TRBJ2-2	CASSPTSGNTGELFF	TGTGCCAGCAGCCCGACTAGCGGGAACACCGGGGAGCTGTTTTTT
TRBV19	13	.	.	TRBJ2-7	CASQDYPFSEQYF	TGTGCCAGCCAGGACTACCCCTTCAGCGAGCAGTACTTC
TRBV12-3/TRBV12-4	13	.	.	TRBJ1-2	CASSPTEGVGYTF	TGTGCCAGCAGTCCAACAGAGGGGGTGGGCTACACCTTC
TRBV24-1	13	.	.	TRBJ1-4	CATSDSPFEKLFF	TGTGCCACCAGTGATTCCCCCTTTGAAAAACTGTTTTTT
TRBV30	16	.	TRBD1	TRBJ1-3	CAWSVEGAGSGNTIYF	TGTGCCTGGAGTGTCGAGGGGGCAGGCTCTGGAAACACCATATATTTT
TRBV9	13	few	.	TRBJ2-5	CASSMAPMETQYF	TGTGCCAGCAGCATGGCCCCCATGGAGACCCAGTACTTC
TRBV4-1	17	.	.	TRBJ2-4	CASSQEWGGAAKNIQYF	TGCGCCAGCAGCCAAGAGTGGGGGGGCGCCGCCAAAAACATTCAGTACTTC
TRBV7-9	14	.	TRBD1	TRBJ2-7	CASSPGQGTYEQYF	TGTGCCAGCAGCCCAGGACAGGGGACCTACGAGCAGTACTTC
TRBV6-6	12	.	.	TRBJ2-7	CASRGGPYEQYF	TGTGCCAGCAGGGGTGGGCCTTACGAGCAGTACTTC
TRBV18	18	.	.	TRBJ2-1	CASSPGVGRSDSYNEQFF	TGTGCCAGCTCACCTGGGGTGGGGCGGAGCGACTCCTACAATGAGCAGTTCTTC
TRBV5-1	15	.	.	TRBJ2-3	CASSPTAGGTDTQYF	TGCGCCAGCAGCCCGACGGCAGGGGGCACAGATACGCAGTATTTT
TRBV5-1	16	.	TRBD1	TRBJ2-5	CASSSPGTGVEETQYF	TGCGCCAGCAGCTCCCCGGGGACAGGGGTGGAGGAGACCCAGTACTTC
TRBV5-1	16	few	TRBD2	TRBJ2-5	CASNPLGSGRGETQYF	TGCGCCAGCAACCCCCTGGGTAGCGGGAGAGGAGAGACCCAGTACTTC
TRBV18	14	.	.	TRBJ1-5	CASSPGQMGQPQHF	TGTGCCAGCTCACCAGGGCAAATGGGTCAGCCCCAGCATTTT
TRBV7-9	14	medium-sized	.	TRBJ2-7	CASSPPTGSYEQYF	TGTGCCAGCAGCCCACCGACAGGTTCCTACGAGCAGTACTTC
TRBV5-4	17	.	.	TRBJ1-1	CASSLGGSGVVDTEAFF	TGTGCCAGCAGCTTGGGGGGGTCAGGGGTTGTGGACACTGAAGCTTTCTTT
TRBV11-2	16	.	.	TRBJ2-2	CASSFFRRANTGELFF	TGTGCCAGCAGCTTCTTTCGGAGAGCGAACACCGGGGAGCTGTTTTTT
TRBV21-1	14	.	.	TRBJ2-3	CASSKWATSVMGYF	TGTGCCAGCAGCAAATGGGCAACTAGCGTCATGGGGTATTTT
TRBV10-3	13	.	.	TRBJ2-7	CAISVGASYEQYF	TGTGCCATCAGTGTTGGGGCCTCCTACGAGCAGTACTTC
TRBV27	15	.	TRBD1	TRBJ2-2	CASSLKGQLTGELFF	TGTGCCAGCAGCCTTAAGGGACAGCTTACCGGGGAGCTGTTTTTT
TRBV19	15	.	.	TRBJ1-2	CASSPAGGLNYGYTF	TGTGCCAGTAGCCCCGCGGGGGGCCTCAACTATGGCTACACCTTC
TRBV3-1/TRBV3-2	13	.	.	TRBJ2-7	CASSQGGYYEQYF	TGTGCCAGCAGCCAAGGCGGCTACTACGAGCAGTACTTC
TRBV6-2/TRBV6-3	14	.	.	TRBJ2-7	CASSYPRASYEQYF	TGTGCCAGCAGTTACCCCAGGGCATCCTACGAGCAGTACTTC
TRBV5-6	17	once	.	TRBJ2-1	CASSLGARPFSYNEQFF	TGTGCCAGCAGCTTGGGGGCTCGCCCCTTCTCCTACAATGAGCAGTTCTTC
TRBV14	13	.	.	TRBJ1-1	CASSQAGGSEAFF	TGTGCCAGCAGCCAAGCGGGGGGGAGCGAAGCTTTCTTT
TRBV18	12	few	.	TRBJ1-1	CASSGPGRGAFF	TGTGCCAGCTCCGGTCCGGGGAGGGGGGCTTTCTTT
TRBV28	13	.	TRBD1	TRBJ1-4	CANLQGGNEKLFF	TGTGCCAACCTACAGGGGGGGAATGAAAAACTGTTTTTT
TRBV6-5	16	.	TRBD2	TRBJ2-3	CASSSVRRGGTDTQYF	TGTGCCAGCAGTTCGGTCAGGCGGGGGGGCACAGATACGCAGTATTTT
TRBV10-2	16	.	.	TRBJ1-6	CASSVVGGRGGSPLHF	TGCGCCAGCAGTGTAGTTGGGGGACGGGGGGGTTCACCCCTCCACTTT
TRBV19	15	.	TRBD1	TRBJ1-5	CASRRDRGSNQPQHF	TGTGCCAGCCGTCGGGACAGGGGTAGCAATCAGCCCCAGCATTTT
TRBV3-1/TRBV3-2	14	.	.	TRBJ1-2	CASSQEGGFGGYTF	TGTGCCAGCAGCCAAGAGGGGGGGTTTGGCGGCTACACCTTC
TRBV3-1/TRBV3-2	13	once	TRBD2	TRBJ2-5	CASSHSGGETQYF	TGTGCCAGCAGCCATAGCGGGGGTGAGACCCAGTACTTC
TRBV3-1/TRBV3-2	16	.	TRBD2	TRBJ2-7	CASSQRPVLAGGEQYF	TGTGCCAGCAGCCAACGCCCGGTTCTAGCGGGAGGCGAGCAGTACTTC
TRBV11-3	15	.	TRBD2	TRBJ2-7	CASSLRGGAPYEQYF	TGTGCCAGCAGCTTACGGGGGGGAGCTCCCTACGAGCAGTACTTC
TRBV28	13	.	TRBD1	TRBJ1-1	CASTRQGTTEAFF	TGTGCCAGCACCCGACAGGGCACCACTGAAGCTTTCTTT
TRBV6-2/TRBV6-3	17	.	TRBD1	TRBJ2-2	CASSYSIQGQAPGELFF	TGTGCCAGCAGTTACTCGATTCAGGGACAGGCCCCCGGGGAGCTGTTTTTT
TRBV7-2	13	.	TRBD1	TRBJ1-5	CASSLGQGQPQHF	TGTGCCAGCAGCTTGGGACAGGGTCAGCCCCAGCATTTT
TRBV18	12	.	.	TRBJ1-1	CASSPRQPEAFF	TGTGCCAGCTCACCACGACAGCCTGAAGCTTTCTTT
TRBV10-1	20	.	TRBD1	TRBJ1-4	CASSESTRGTGGSTNEKLFF	TGCGCCAGCAGTGAGTCGACCCGGGGGACAGGGGGGTCAACTAATGAAAAACTGTTTTTT
TRBV14	15	.	TRBD1	TRBJ2-5	CASSPMGQGQETQYF	TGTGCCAGCAGCCCGATGGGACAGGGGCAAGAGACCCAGTACTTC
TRBV3-1/TRBV3-2	15	.	TRBD1	TRBJ1-5	CASSQGQDRRSPQHF	TGTGCCAGCAGCCAAGGCCAGGACAGGCGGTCGCCCCAGCATTTT
TRBV27	15	.	.	TRBJ2-1	CASTRRDLSYNEQFF	TGTGCCAGCACCCGCCGGGACTTGTCCTACAATGAGCAGTTCTTC
TRBV27	14	.	.	TRBJ1-1	CASSLGRWRGEAFF	TGTGCCAGCAGTTTAGGGCGCTGGCGGGGTGAAGCTTTCTTT
TRBV30	14	.	.	TRBJ1-2	CAWRGHPPRSGYTF	TGTGCCTGGAGGGGACACCCTCCCAGGAGTGGCTACACCTTC